A single sample is the source of the 30 T cell receptor beta chains below, sequenced in a study of T cell responses to AZD1222 COVID-19 vaccine. Data came from immunoSEQ multiplex PCR; TCRdb stores just in-frame clones and leaves some out. The table has more than 85,000 clones, roughly 90% seen once. Sample: peripheral blood, taken on day 0 of AZD1222 vaccination. Receptors originate from an adult in good health.

The chain couples TRBV2 to TRBJ1-6, with a possible D match to TRBD1 (5 bases). The CDR3 loop spans 15 amino acids. CDR1 SNHLY and CDR2 FYNNEI come from the germline V gene. V lost 4 bases and J 2 bases, leaving 9 bases between the germline ends. This CDR3 reads CASSVGGTYNSPLHF. The CDR3 DNA sequence: TGTGCCAGCAGTGTGGGGGGAACCTATAATTCACCCCTCCACTTT.

The V gene is TRBV7-9, the J gene TRBJ1-1, with 9 bases lining up with TRBD1. CDR3 length: 15 residues. CDR1 SEHNR and CDR2 FQNEAQ come from the germline V gene (reference sequence). The J segment lost 4 bases and the V segment lost 2 bases, leaving 5 bases of the junction unmatched. CDR3 amino acids: CASSLPQGAGTEAFF. The CDR3 nucleotides are TGTGCCAGCAGCTTACCACAGGGGGCGGGCACTGAAGCTTTCTTT.

The chain is built from TRBV29-1 and TRBJ2-7; TRBD2 matches at 9 bases. The CDR3 extends over 12 amino acids. The J segment lost 3 bases and the V segment lost 3 bases, leaving 0 bases of the junction unmatched. Germline V CDR1 and CDR2: SQVTM, ANQGSEA. CDR3 in DNA: TGCAGCGTTGAGACTAGCGGCTACGAGCAGTACTTC. Its protein product is CSVETSGYEQYF.

CDR3 residues: CASSSPAGGELFF. DNA for the CDR3: TGTGCCAGCAGCTCCCCAGCGGGCGGGGAGCTGTTTTTT. This rearrangement joins TRBV5-4 to TRBJ2-2; D perhaps matches TRBD2 (6 bases). Trimming pared 3 bases from V and 7 bases from J, leaving 10 bases between. CDR1 is SGHNT and CDR2 is YYREEE in the germline V gene (reference sequence). The CDR3 runs to 13 residues.

This clone has just one count. The chain uses TRBV28 and TRBJ1-3, with 9 bases that match TRBD1. This CDR3 is built from 17 residues. The germline CDR1 and CDR2 sequences are MDHEN and SYDVKM. V trimming: 5 bases; J trimming: 4 bases; junction bases outside the gene matches: 12. The CDR3 nucleotides are TGTGCCAGCAGTCCCGGGACAGGGTCTTTACGGGGAAACACCATATATTTT. Translated, it gives CASSPGTGSLRGNTIYF.

This clone was seen a single time. The chain links TRBV4-2 to TRBJ1-5; D possibly corresponds to TRBD1 (5 bases). Trimming took 0 bases from V and 6 from J, leaving 15 bases between them. This CDR3 has 16 amino acids. Germline V gene sequence: CDR1 LGHNA, CDR2 YNFKEQ. Here the CDR3 reads CASSQEGEDGAQPQHF. CDR3 nucleotides: TGTGCCAGCAGCCAAGAGGGTGAGGACGGGGCTCAGCCCCAGCATTTT.

The chain combines TRBV24-1 with TRBJ1-5, with TRBD1 matching over 7 bases. Trimming took 4 bases from V and 6 from J; bases not matched to a gene: 20. In germline, CDR1 is KGHDR, CDR2 SFDVKD. The CDR3 is made up of 19 amino acids. DNA for the CDR3: TGTGCCACCAGTGACCCACCTGGGGCAGGGGGACGATCGAGTCAGCCCCAGCATTTT. This codes for CATSDPPGAGGRSSQPQHF.

The chain joins TRBV11-2 to TRBJ1-2, with D perhaps matching TRBD1 (5 bases). Trimming took 5 bases from V and 3 from J, leaving 19 bases between them. The CDR3 is made up of 16 amino acids. Germline assignment: CDR1 SGHAT and CDR2 FQNNGV. For the CDR3, the DNA is TGTGCCAGCAGCCGCCCCACACGGGGGGTGGACTATGGCTACACCTTC. Translating it yields CASSRPTRGVDYGYTF.

The chain has TRBV5-5 and TRBJ1-1; maybe TRBD1 (5 bases). V was clipped by 4 bases and J by 2 bases, with 12 bases between them. The CDR3 totals 14 residues. Germline V gene data show CDR1 as SGHKS and CDR2 as YYEKEE (reference sequence). The CDR3 sequence: CASSGGWDNTEAFF. As DNA, the CDR3 is TGTGCCAGCAGCGGTGGTTGGGACAACACTGAAGCTTTCTTT. The variable domain in full, completed from reference TRBV5-5 and TRBJ1-1, reads DAGVTQSPTHLIKTRGQQVTLRCSPISGHKSVSWYQQVLGQGPQFIFQYYEKEERGRGNFPDRFSARQFPNYSSELNVNALLLGDSALYLCASSGGWDNTEAFFGQGTRLTVV.

This sequence joins TRBV4-2 and TRBJ2-5, with a possible D match to TRBD2 (7 bases). The CDR3 extends over 15 amino acids. The V end lost 3 bases, the J end lost 1 base, and 12 bases lay between the germline ends. The germline V gene encodes CDR1 LGHNA and CDR2 YNFKEQ. The CDR3: CASSQGGGSQETQYF. DNA for the CDR3: TGTGCCAGCAGCCAGGGGGGGGGCAGCCAAGAGACCCAGTACTTC.

The chain employs TRBV23-1 and TRBJ2-3, with D hard to call. TRBV23-1 is recorded as an ORF, its role being uncertain. This CDR3 has 16 residues. The ends were cut back, 0 bases at V and 6 bases at J, with 16 bases in the middle. CDR3 in amino acids: CASSQSHQADWDTQYF. CDR3 coding DNA: TGCGCCAGCAGTCAATCGCACCAGGCGGATTGGGATACGCAGTATTTT.

This chain uses TRBV4-1 with TRBJ2-7; 9 bases map to TRBD1. Germline V lookup: CDR1 MGHRA, CDR2 YSYEKL. The CDR3 covers 16 residues. With V trimmed by 0 bases and J by 4 bases, 7 bases remained unmatched. The CDR3 sequence: CASSQDTGTGFYEQYF. The CDR3 region has the DNA TGCGCCAGCAGCCAAGACACCGGGACAGGGTTTTACGAGCAGTACTTC.

The table lists this clone with a few counts. Other DNA sequences of this sample code for an identical CDR3. The chain employs TRBV18 and TRBJ1-2; 9 bases fit TRBD1. The germline gives CDR1 KGHSH, CDR2 LQKENI. CDR3 length equals 14 residues. The J segment lost 8 bases and the V segment lost 2 bases, leaving 6 bases of the junction unmatched. In nucleotides, the CDR3 is TGTGCCAGCTCACCAGAGGGACAGGGTTCCGGCTACACCTTC. This gives the protein CASSPEGQGSGYTF.

The rearrangement uses TRBV9 and TRBJ2-6, with D possibly being TRBD1 (6 bases). CDR3 length equals 22 residues. The V end lost 0 bases, the J end lost 0 bases, and 25 bases lay between the germline ends. Germline V gene sequence: CDR1 SGDLS, CDR2 YYNGEE. As DNA, the CDR3 is TGTGCCAGCAGCGTAGCATACGAGGGGGACCGTTCCTTGAGCTCTGGGGCCAACGTCCTGACTTTC. This gives the protein CASSVAYEGDRSLSSGANVLTF.

The chain recombines TRBV7-9 with TRBJ2-2; 9 bases match TRBD1. Germline CDR1 SEHNR, CDR2 FQNEAQ (reference sequence). With V trimmed by 5 bases and J by 7 bases, 11 bases remained unmatched. There are 16 residues in the CDR3. CDR3 in amino acids: CASSRIGTGTGGELFF. CDR3 sequence (DNA): TGTGCCAGCAGCCGAATTGGGACAGGGACGGGCGGGGAGCTGTTTTTT.

The CDR3 protein is CASSASYEQYF. CDR3 DNA: TGTGCCAGCAGCGCCTCCTACGAGCAGTACTTC. The chain recombines TRBV13 with TRBJ2-7; D gene uncertain. Germline CDR1 is PRHDT and CDR2 is FYEKMQ (reference sequence). This CDR3 has 11 residues. Trimming left V 5 bases short and J 0 bases short, with 2 bases between.

The chain carries TRBV7-9 and TRBJ1-6; D remains unclear. The CDR3 totals 13 residues. CDR1 and CDR2 (germline): SEHNR, FQNEAQ (reference sequence). V lost 5 bases, J lost 3 bases, and 5 bases lay in between. The CDR3 nucleotides read TGTGCCAGCAGCGCGGGCTATAATTCACCCCTCCACTTT. Its protein product is CASSAGYNSPLHF.

The chain has TRBV19 and TRBJ2-1; D perhaps matches TRBD2 (6 bases). Germline lookup yields CDR1 LNHDA and CDR2 SQIVND (reference sequence). V gave up 6 bases and J gave up 1 base, with 16 bases separating them. The CDR3 sequence is 16 residues long. Here the CDR3 DNA reads TGTGCCAGTAGCATCCTTAGCGGACTATCCTACAATGAGCAGTTCTTC. Amino acid sequence: CASSILSGLSYNEQFF.

The rearrangement joins TRBV24-1 to TRBJ2-2, with TRBD2 matching over 12 bases. The CDR3 sequence is 18 residues long. Germline V gene data show CDR1 as KGHDR and CDR2 as SFDVKD. V dropped 5 bases and J dropped 3; count of bases not matched to a gene: 9. The CDR3 protein is CATSGQSGTSGYTGELFF. Here the CDR3 DNA reads TGTGCCACCAGTGGTCAATCAGGGACTAGCGGGTACACCGGGGAGCTGTTTTTT.

V usage is TRBV5-6 and J usage is TRBJ2-3; D uncertain. The CDR3 has 15 residues. Germline CDR1 is SGHDT and CDR2 is YYEEEE. Trimming took off 0 bases at V and 2 bases at J, with 10 bases between the two ends. The CDR3 reads CASSLEGIYTDTQYF. The DNA of the CDR3 is TGTGCCAGCAGCTTGGAAGGCATCTACACAGATACGCAGTATTTT.

This clone has only a few counts. The chain is built from TRBV9 and TRBJ2-1; 11 bases fit TRBD2. After removal of 3 bases from V and 1 base from J, the junction contained 9 bases not matched to a gene. CDR1 is SGDLS, CDR2 YYNGEE, per germline. The CDR3 totals 18 residues. The CDR3 is CASSASRLAGSSYNEQFF. The CDR3 DNA follows: TGTGCCAGCAGCGCGTCCAGACTAGCGGGATCTTCCTACAATGAGCAGTTCTTC.

The chain combines TRBV28 with TRBJ2-2; possible D gene TRBD2, 5 bases. The V gene's germline CDR1 is MDHEN and CDR2 SYDVKM. Trimming took 3 bases from V and 6 from J, leaving 17 bases between them. The length of the CDR3 is 16 residues. The CDR3 DNA is TGTGCCAGCAGTTTTTCCGGGGAACCGAGATCCGGGGAGCTGTTTTTT. Protein sequence: CASSFSGEPRSGELFF.

The rearrangement uses TRBV5-6 and TRBJ2-1; TRBD2 agrees at 8 bases. Germline V gene data show CDR1 as SGHDT and CDR2 as YYEEEE. V gave up 2 bases and J gave up 6 bases; unmatched junction bases: 7. CDR3 size: 15 residues. CDR3 coding DNA: TGTGCCAGCAGCTTTAGCGGGAATCCCCCCAATGAGCAGTTCTTC. Its translation: CASSFSGNPPNEQFF.

V usage is TRBV7-9 and J usage is TRBJ2-3; D might be TRBD2 (6 bases). The CDR3 extends over 14 amino acids. V lost 5 bases and J lost 6, with 15 bases in between. Germline loops: CDR1 SEHNR, CDR2 FQNEAQ (reference sequence). The CDR3 loop reads CASSMDGSADTQYF. CDR3 sequence (DNA): TGTGCCAGCAGCATGGACGGGAGTGCTGATACGCAGTATTTT.

The chain carries TRBV5-1 and TRBJ2-5; 8 positions match TRBD2. The germline V gene encodes CDR1 SGHRS and CDR2 YFSETQ. The V and J ends lost 0 bases and 1 base, in that order; junction bases with no gene match: 5. The CDR3 is 16 amino acids. The CDR3 coding sequence is TGCGCCAGCAGCTTGGCTCTAGCGGGTTCCCAAGAGACCCAGTACTTC. Amino acids: CASSLALAGSQETQYF.

J is TRBJ2-1 and V is TRBV27, with 9 bases that match TRBD2. This CDR3 is built from 15 residues. Germline trimming cut 6 bases from V and 0 bases from J; bases unmatched to any gene: 3. Germline V lookup: CDR1 MNHEY, CDR2 SMNVEV (reference sequence). The CDR3 sequence is CASSSSGDSYNEQFF. CDR3 in DNA: TGTGCCAGCAGCTCTAGCGGGGACTCCTACAATGAGCAGTTCTTC.

DNA for the CDR3: TGTGCCAGCTCACGCGACAGGTCCTATGGCTACACCTTC. Its translation: CASSRDRSYGYTF. The chain has TRBV12-3 or TRBV12-4 and TRBJ1-2; D is possibly TRBD1 (6 bases). Trimming took 8 bases from V and 4 from J, leaving 14 bases between them. CDR3 length: 13 residues.

This chain links TRBV19 with TRBJ2-5; TRBD1 might be the D (6 bases). The V gene's germline CDR1 is LNHDA and CDR2 SQIVND (reference sequence). Deletions cut 2 bases from V and 0 bases from J, with 16 bases between. This CDR3 spans 17 amino acids. CDR3 sequence (DNA): TGTGCCAGTAGTATAACTGGGCAGGGGCGGTACCAAGAGACCCAGTACTTC. It codes for CASSITGQGRYQETQYF. Looking up the rest from reference TRBV19 and TRBJ2-5 gives the full variable domain: DGGITQSPKYLFRKEGQNVTLSCEQNLNHDAMYWYRQDPGQGLRLIYYSQIVNDFQKGDIAEGYSVSREKKESFPLTVTSAQKNPTAFYLCASSITGQGRYQETQYFGPGTRLLVL.

This rearrangement joins TRBV3-1 (or the pseudogene TRBV3-2) to TRBJ2-7; weak D call: TRBD2 (6 bases). The CDR3 is 16 amino acids. CDR1 LGHDT and CDR2 YNNKEL come from the germline V gene (reference sequence). V shed 1 base and J shed 0 bases, with 13 bases lying between them. Here the CDR3 DNA reads TGTGCCAGCAGCCAAGTGGGGCTAGCGAGCTCCTACGAGCAGTACTTC. Residues: CASSQVGLASSYEQYF.

The CDR3 loop is CASSLAQGAIISEQYF. The CDR3, as DNA: TGTGCCAGCAGCTTAGCTCAGGGGGCTATAATCTCCGAGCAGTACTTC. The chain recombines TRBV7-2 with TRBJ2-7, with 8 bases lining up with TRBD1. J lost 6 bases, V lost 0 bases, and 10 bases had no gene match. Germline loops: CDR1 SGHTA, CDR2 FQGNSA. CDR3 length: 16 residues.